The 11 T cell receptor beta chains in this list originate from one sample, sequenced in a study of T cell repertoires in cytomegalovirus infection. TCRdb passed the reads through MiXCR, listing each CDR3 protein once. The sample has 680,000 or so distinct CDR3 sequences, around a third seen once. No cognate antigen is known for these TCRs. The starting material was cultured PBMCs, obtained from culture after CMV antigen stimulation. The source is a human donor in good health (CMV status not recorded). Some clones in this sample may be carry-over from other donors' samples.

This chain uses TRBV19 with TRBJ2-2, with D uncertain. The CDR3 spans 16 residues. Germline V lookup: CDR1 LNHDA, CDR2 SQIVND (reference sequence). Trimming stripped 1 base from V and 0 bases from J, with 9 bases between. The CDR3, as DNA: TGTGCCAGTAGTATAGGTAGAGATCCGAACACCGGGGAGCTGTTTTTT. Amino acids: CASSIGRDPNTGELFF.

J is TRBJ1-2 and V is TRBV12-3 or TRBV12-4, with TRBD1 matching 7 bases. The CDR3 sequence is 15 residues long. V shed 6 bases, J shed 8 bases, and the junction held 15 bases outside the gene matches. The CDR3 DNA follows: TGTGCCAGCAGCCTCCGTATAGGGACAGTGGCGGGCTACACCTTC. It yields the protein CASSLRIGTVAGYTF.

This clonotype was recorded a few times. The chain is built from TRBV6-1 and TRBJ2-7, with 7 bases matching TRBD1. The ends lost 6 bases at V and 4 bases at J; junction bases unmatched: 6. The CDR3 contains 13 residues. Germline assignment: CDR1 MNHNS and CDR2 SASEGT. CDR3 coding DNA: TGTGCCAGCAGAAATGCAGGGGGTTACGAGCAGTACTTC. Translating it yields CASRNAGGYEQYF.

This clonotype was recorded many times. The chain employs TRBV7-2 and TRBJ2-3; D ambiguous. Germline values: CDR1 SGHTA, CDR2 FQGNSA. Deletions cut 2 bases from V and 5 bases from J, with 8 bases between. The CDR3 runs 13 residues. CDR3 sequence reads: CASSLWRLDTQYF. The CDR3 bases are TGTGCCAGCAGCTTATGGCGTCTAGATACGCAGTATTTT.

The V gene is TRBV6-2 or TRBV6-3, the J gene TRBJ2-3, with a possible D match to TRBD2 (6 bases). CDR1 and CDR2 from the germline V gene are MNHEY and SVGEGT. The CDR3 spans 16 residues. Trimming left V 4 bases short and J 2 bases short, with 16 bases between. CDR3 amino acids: CASSWGWDSPTDTQYF. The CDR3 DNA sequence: TGTGCCAGCAGTTGGGGATGGGACTCGCCCACAGATACGCAGTATTTT.

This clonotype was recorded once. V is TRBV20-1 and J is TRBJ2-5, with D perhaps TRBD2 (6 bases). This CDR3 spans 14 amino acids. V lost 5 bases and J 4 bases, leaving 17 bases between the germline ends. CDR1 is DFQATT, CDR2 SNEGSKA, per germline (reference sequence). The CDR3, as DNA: TGCAGTGCTCTCAAACTAGCTTTCGGAGAGACCCAGTACTTC. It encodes CSALKLAFGETQYF.

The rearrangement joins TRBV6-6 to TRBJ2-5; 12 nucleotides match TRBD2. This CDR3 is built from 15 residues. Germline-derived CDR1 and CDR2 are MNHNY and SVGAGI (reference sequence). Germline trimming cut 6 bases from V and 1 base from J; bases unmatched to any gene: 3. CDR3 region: CASSQTSGGQETQYF. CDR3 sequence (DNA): TGTGCCAGCAGCCAGACTAGCGGGGGCCAAGAGACCCAGTACTTC.

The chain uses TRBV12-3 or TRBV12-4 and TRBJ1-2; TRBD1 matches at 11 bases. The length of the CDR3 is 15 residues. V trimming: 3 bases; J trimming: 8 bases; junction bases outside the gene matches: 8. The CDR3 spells CASSFSGQGAGGYTF. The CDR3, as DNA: TGTGCCAGCAGTTTTTCCGGACAGGGGGCTGGCGGCTACACCTTC.

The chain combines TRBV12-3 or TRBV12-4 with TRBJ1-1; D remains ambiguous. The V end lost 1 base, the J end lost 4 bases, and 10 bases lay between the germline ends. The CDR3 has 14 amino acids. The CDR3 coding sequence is TGTGCCAGCAGTTTAGAGGGTGGCCTCACTGAAGCTTTCTTT. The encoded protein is CASSLEGGLTEAFF.

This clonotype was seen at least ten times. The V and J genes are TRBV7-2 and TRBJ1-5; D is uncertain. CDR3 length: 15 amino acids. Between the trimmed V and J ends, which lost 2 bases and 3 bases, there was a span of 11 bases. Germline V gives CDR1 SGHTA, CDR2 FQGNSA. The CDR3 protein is CASSLMAENNQPQHF. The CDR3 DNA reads TGTGCCAGCAGCTTAATGGCAGAGAACAATCAGCCCCAGCATTTT.

CDR3 DNA sequence: TGTGCCAGCAAGGATACAGGGGCAACTAATGAAAAACTGTTTTTT. It is translated as CASKDTGATNEKLFF. This chain links TRBV6-1 with TRBJ1-4, with 7 bases matching TRBD1. Germline values: CDR1 MNHNS, CDR2 SASEGT. V lost 7 bases and J lost 0; bases outside the gene matches: 5. CDR3 length: 15 residues.